These 25 T cell receptor beta chains were all obtained from the same sample, sequenced in a study of OX40 agonist ivuxolimab in advanced cancers. Here immunoSEQ multiplex PCR was the method, and the copy in TCRdb shows in-frame clones only, minus some. The sample lists some 54,000 clones, 70% to 90% occurring once. The specimen was CD4+ or CD8+ T cells sorted from blood, collected in a trial of the OX40 agonist ivuxolimab. These receptors came from an adult with an advanced solid tumor such as melanoma, head and neck, liver or kidney cancer.

The chain carries TRBV5-5 and TRBJ1-4; D possibly corresponds to TRBD1 (6 bases). Deletions cut 4 bases from V and 0 bases from J, with 19 bases between. The CDR3 is 18 amino acids. Germline loops: CDR1 SGHKS, CDR2 YYEKEE (reference sequence). For the CDR3, the DNA is TGTGCCAGCAGCCCCGGGACGGGGGCTGGAGCAACTAATGAAAAACTGTTTTTT. Translating it yields CASSPGTGAGATNEKLFF.

This rearrangement joins TRBV6-6 to TRBJ1-1, with a weak D call TRBD1 (5 bases). The CDR3 totals 14 residues. Germline CDR1 MNHNY, CDR2 SVGAGI (reference sequence). Trimming took off 0 bases at V and 1 base at J, with 6 bases between the two ends. The CDR3 nucleotides read TGTGCCAGCAGTTACTCTACAGGGAACACTGAAGCTTTCTTT. Its protein is CASSYSTGNTEAFF.

The chain uses TRBV6-1 and TRBJ2-3, with D unclear. V dropped 6 bases and J dropped 2 bases, with 9 bases sitting between them. The CDR3 covers 13 residues. Germline V gene data show CDR1 as MNHNS and CDR2 as SASEGT. CDR3 sequence reads: CASRIRTTDTQYF. CDR3 nucleotide sequence: TGTGCCAGCAGGATTCGGACCACAGATACGCAGTATTTT.

V usage is TRBV21-1 and J usage is TRBJ2-6; TRBD1 reflects the table's D call only, with no check against the DNA. TRBV21-1 constitutes a pseudogene. The CDR3 is 17 residues long. CDR3 sequence (DNA): TGTGCCAGCAGCAAAGGTGCAGGGGGACGTGGGGCCAACGTCCTGACTTTC. Amino acid sequence: CASSKGAGGRGANVLTF.

The V gene is TRBV6-1, the J gene TRBJ2-2, with 8 positions matching TRBD1. With 6 bases clipped from V and 7 bases from J, the junction kept 7 bases outside the gene matches. Germline V gene data show CDR1 as MNHNS and CDR2 as SASEGT. The CDR3 sequence is 14 residues long. This CDR3 reads CASREQGAGGELFF. CDR3 nucleotides: TGTGCCAGCAGGGAGCAGGGGGCGGGCGGGGAGCTGTTTTTT.

The chain employs TRBV29-1 and TRBJ1-2, with D possibly matching TRBD1 (5 bases). The V end lost 6 bases, the J end lost 7 bases, and 18 bases lay between the germline ends. The CDR3 is 13 amino acids. The germline V gene encodes CDR1 SQVTM and CDR2 ANQGSEA. This chain's CDR3 is CSVARRGFVGYTF. Written as DNA, the CDR3 is TGCAGCGTCGCCCGTAGGGGATTCGTTGGCTACACCTTC.

This clone has just a few counts. The V gene is TRBV18, the J gene TRBJ2-3; 10 bases are a match to TRBD1. V trimming: 6 bases; J trimming: 2 bases; junction bases outside the gene matches: 5. Germline CDR1 reads KGHSH; CDR2 reads LQKENI. The CDR3 runs to 15 residues. The CDR3 is CASSLGTGATDTQYF. The CDR3 DNA reads as TGTGCCAGCTCCCTAGGGACAGGGGCCACAGATACGCAGTATTTT.

The chain has TRBV5-1 and TRBJ1-6; TRBD1 agrees at 10 bases. CDR1 SGHRS and CDR2 YFSETQ come from the germline V gene. Losses at the gene ends were 4 bases for V and 9 bases for J; bases not matched to a gene: 13. This CDR3 comprises 17 residues. The CDR3 sequence: CASSRKSGTGEGSPLHF. CDR3 coding DNA: TGCGCCAGCAGCCGGAAATCGGGGACAGGGGAAGGTTCACCCCTCCACTTT.

The chain joins TRBV5-1 to TRBJ1-3, with D unclear. This CDR3 spans 15 amino acids. V was cut by 4 bases and J by 0 bases, with 11 bases left in between. CDR1 and CDR2 from the germline V gene are SGHRS and YFSETQ. The CDR3 DNA sequence: TGCGCCAGCAGCACGCAGGCTTACTCTGGAAACACCATATATTTT. Protein sequence: CASSTQAYSGNTIYF.

The chain joins TRBV19 to TRBJ1-5, with D perhaps TRBD1 (5 bases). V dropped 8 bases and J dropped 0 bases, with 8 bases sitting between them. Germline assignment: CDR1 LNHDA and CDR2 SQIVND (reference sequence). The CDR3 loop spans 13 amino acids. DNA for the CDR3: TGTGCCAGTTCCAGGGTTAGCAATCAGCCCCAGCATTTT. Amino acids: CASSRVSNQPQHF.

The chain couples TRBV5-4 to TRBJ2-5; TRBD1 might be the D (5 bases). The CDR3 extends over 12 amino acids. V was pared by 4 bases and J by 4 bases, with 8 bases between. Germline V lookup: CDR1 SGHNT, CDR2 YYREEE (reference sequence). The CDR3 DNA sequence: TGTGCCAGCAGCCTTGACAGAGAGACCCAGTACTTC. The encoded protein is CASSLDRETQYF. The whole variable domain, filled in from reference TRBV5-4 and TRBJ2-5, reads ETGVTQSPTHLIKTRGQQVTLRCSSQSGHNTVSWYQQALGQGPQFIFQYYREEENGRGNFPPRFSGLQFPNYSSELNVNALELDDSALYLCASSLDRETQYFGPGTRLLVL.

DNA of the CDR3: TGCAGCGTGAGACCACCCACAGATACGCAGTATTTT. Translating it yields CSVRPPTDTQYF. This chain joins TRBV29-1 and TRBJ2-3; no reliable D call. The CDR3 loop spans 12 amino acids. V lost 6 bases to trimming and J lost 2 bases, with 9 bases between them. Germline V lookup: CDR1 SQVTM, CDR2 ANQGSEA.

The chain employs TRBV7-8 and TRBJ2-7; 7 bases line up with TRBD2. From germline, CDR1 is SGHVS and CDR2 FQNEAQ. The junction had 19 bases not matched to a gene; V was cut back by 7 bases and J by 1 base. The CDR3 sequence is 18 residues long. This CDR3 is CASTVARTSPSESYEQYF. In DNA, the CDR3 is TGTGCCAGCACCGTAGCCCGGACTAGTCCCTCTGAATCCTACGAGCAGTACTTC. Filled out from reference TRBV7-8 and TRBJ2-7, the complete variable domain reads GAGVSQSPRYKVAKRGQDVALRCDPISGHVSLFWYQQALGQGPEFLTYFQNEAQLDKSGLPSDRFFAERPEGSVSTLKIQRTQQEDSAVYLCASTVARTSPSESYEQYFGPGTRLTVT.

The chain is built from TRBV5-4 and TRBJ1-2; 8 bases line up with TRBD1. The CDR3 length is 15 residues. CDR1 and CDR2 from the germline V gene are SGHNT and YYREEE (reference sequence). With 2 bases clipped from V and 7 bases from J, the junction kept 10 bases outside the gene matches. The CDR3 region has the DNA TGTGCCAGCAGCTTAGGACAGGGAGAATCTCTTGGCTACACCTTC. Residues: CASSLGQGESLGYTF.

V usage is TRBV28 and J usage is TRBJ1-4, with D perhaps matching TRBD1 (6 bases). With 7 bases removed from V and 4 bases from J, the gap between germline ends came to 16 bases. Germline CDR1 and CDR2: MDHEN and SYDVKM. The CDR3 is made up of 15 amino acids. The CDR3 spells CASIPGGGHNEKLFF. The CDR3 region has the DNA TGTGCCAGCATCCCGGGAGGGGGTCATAATGAAAAACTGTTTTTT.

The count of this clone is one. The V call is TRBV6-5, the J call TRBJ1-2, with D tentatively TRBD1 (5 bases). Germline V CDR1 and CDR2: MNHEY, SVGAGI. The V end lost 0 bases, the J end lost 4 bases, and 9 bases lay between the germline ends. The CDR3 contains 14 residues. This chain's CDR3 is CASSYSGDLYGYTF. As DNA, the CDR3 is TGTGCCAGCAGTTACTCAGGGGACCTCTATGGCTACACCTTC.

The chain carries TRBV6-5 and TRBJ2-7; D call uncertain. The CDR3 runs to 15 residues. V lost 5 bases, J lost 5 bases, and 19 bases lay in between. Germline CDR1 is MNHEY and CDR2 is SVGAGI. CDR3 protein: CASSATPYSFNEQYF. CDR3 coding DNA: TGTGCCAGCAGTGCAACCCCCTACAGTTTCAACGAGCAGTACTTC.

This clone showed up just a few times. The V and J genes are TRBV15 and TRBJ1-3, with a weak D call TRBD1 (5 bases). The V gene lost 1 base and the J gene lost 0 bases, with 13 bases spanning the gap. Germline CDR1 reads LNHNV; CDR2 reads YYDKDF (reference sequence). The CDR3 length is 17 residues. The CDR3, as DNA: TGTGCCACCAGCAGAGCCCTGACAGTTAGCTCTGGAAACACCATATATTTT. It specifies CATSRALTVSSGNTIYF.

The V and J genes are TRBV7-3 and TRBJ1-2; 12 bases match TRBD1. The CDR3 covers 16 residues. V shed 4 bases, J shed 8 bases, and the junction held 11 bases outside the gene matches. The germline V gene has CDR1 SGHTA and CDR2 FQGTGA. The DNA of the CDR3 is TGTGCCAGCAGCTCACCCCTCATGGGGACAGGGGGCGGCTACACCTTC. Translation gives CASSSPLMGTGGGYTF.

The chain joins TRBV5-1 to TRBJ1-5, with 9 nucleotides matching TRBD1. J was trimmed by 2 bases and V by 4 bases; bases with no gene match: 4. CDR1 is SGHRS and CDR2 is YFSETQ in the germline V gene. CDR3 length: 15 residues. The CDR3 DNA reads TGCGCCAGCAGCGTACAGGGGGCAGGCAATCAGCCCCAGCATTTT. This sequence encodes CASSVQGAGNQPQHF.

The V gene is TRBV6-6, the J gene TRBJ1-1; tentative D call: TRBD1 (5 bases). The CDR3 covers 15 residues. Germline CDR1 and CDR2: MNHNY and SVGAGI (reference sequence). Trimming took 7 bases from V and 1 from J, leaving 16 bases between them. The CDR3, as DNA: TGTGCCAGCACCCTTCAGGGTTTTGCGAACACTGAAGCTTTCTTT. It specifies CASTLQGFANTEAFF.

Worth noting for this clone: This same CDR3 is encoded by further DNA sequences in the sample. J is TRBJ2-5 and V is TRBV6-5, with D uncertain. The germline V gene encodes CDR1 MNHEY and CDR2 SVGAGI. This CDR3 is 11 amino acids long. The ends were cut back, 0 bases at V and 5 bases at J, with 1 base in the middle. CDR3 sequence (DNA): TGTGCCAGCAGTTACTCTGAGACCCAGTACTTC. Protein product: CASSYSETQYF.

The CDR3 sequence is CASSFRGGASGSYEQYF. The DNA of the CDR3 is TGTGCCAGCAGCTTCCGGGGGGGGGCTAGCGGAAGCTACGAGCAGTACTTC. This chain uses TRBV7-6 with TRBJ2-7; 8 nucleotides align to TRBD2. The ends lost 3 bases at V and 3 bases at J; junction bases unmatched: 13. Germline values: CDR1 SGHVS, CDR2 FNYEAQ. The CDR3 sequence is 17 residues long.

The rearrangement links TRBV2 to TRBJ2-3; D possibly corresponds to TRBD2 (7 bases). V was cut by 8 bases and J by 1 base, with 13 bases left in between. The germline CDR1 and CDR2 sequences are SNHLY and FYNNEI. The CDR3 contains 14 residues. In nucleotides, the CDR3 is TGTGCCAGCCCCAGGGAGGGGGGCACAGATACGCAGTATTTT. Its protein is CASPREGGTDTQYF.

The genes are TRBV7-9 and TRBJ2-2; D is undetermined. Looked up from germline, CDR1 is SEHNR and CDR2 is FQNEAQ (reference sequence). The V gene lost 7 bases and the J gene lost 0 bases, with 15 bases spanning the gap. The CDR3 sequence is 16 residues long. The CDR3 DNA reads TGTGCCAGCACCACGTACAGTTCCGCGAACACCGGGGAGCTGTTTTTT. Translation: CASTTYSSANTGELFF.